Listed here are 21 T cell receptor beta chains from one sample, sequenced in a study of vaccination and CD4 T cells after COVID-19. No antigens are known for them. Noted treatment: roughly 10-day PBMC culture with coronavirus spike peptide pools or control peptides (ViraFEST assay). CD4+ T cells that had been cultured provided DNA sequenced with the Oncomine TCR Beta short-read assay. One entry per CDR3 protein, called by TCRdb with MiXCR from the PCR reads. Seen here are some 20,000 distinct CDR3 sequences, approximately 46% observed once, and the top ten hold approximately 6.7%. Sequenced here: CD4+ T cells from blood, cultured in vitro, sampled before SARS-CoV-2 vaccination. These receptors were collected from a human donor who had recovered from COVID-19.

This clonotype has just a few counts. The genes are TRBV30 and TRBJ1-5; D perhaps matches TRBD1 (5 bases). The germline CDR1 and CDR2 sequences are GTSNPN and SVGIG (reference sequence). V lost 3 bases, J lost 6 bases, and 9 bases lay in between. This CDR3 is 12 amino acids long. CDR3 sequence: CAWSGGTQPQHF. The CDR3 DNA reads as TGTGCCTGGAGCGGTGGGACTCAGCCCCAGCATTTT.

The rearrangement joins TRBV6-1 to TRBJ1-6; D unresolved. CDR3 size: 12 residues. Germline loops: CDR1 MNHNS, CDR2 SASEGT. Trimming took 6 bases from V and 8 from J, leaving 8 bases between them. CDR3 DNA sequence: TGTGCCAGCAGCCGACTGGATTCACCCCTCCACTTT. Translating it yields CASSRLDSPLHF.

In its sample, this clonotype was seen a few times. The chain links TRBV6-1 to TRBJ2-5, with D unresolved. V lost 5 bases and J 1 base, leaving 11 bases between the germline ends. Germline CDR1 is MNHNS and CDR2 is SASEGT. CDR3 length: 14 amino acids. Here the CDR3 DNA reads TGTGCCAGCAGTCCCCCGCCAGTCCAAGAGACCCAGTACTTC. Its translation is CASSPPPVQETQYF.

The genes are TRBV7-2 and TRBJ2-2, with D maybe TRBD2 (5 bases). Germline V gene sequence: CDR1 SGHTA, CDR2 FQGNSA. CDR3 length: 15 amino acids. V was shortened by 6 bases and J by 0 bases, with 11 bases between the two germline ends. CDR3 residues: CASSYTSANTGELFF. CDR3 DNA sequence: TGTGCCAGCAGTTACACTAGTGCGAACACCGGGGAGCTGTTTTTT.

As DNA, the CDR3 is TGTGCCAGCAGCTTAGCCACATACGAATCACCCCTCCACTTT. Its protein product is CASSLATYESPLHF. The J gene is TRBJ1-6, the V gene TRBV11-1; D is unclear. The CDR3 consists of 14 residues. The V gene lost 0 bases and the J gene lost 10 bases, with 10 bases spanning the gap. CDR1 is SGHAT and CDR2 is FQDESV in the germline V gene (reference sequence). Full variable domain (remainder filled in from reference TRBV11-1 and TRBJ1-6): EAEVAQSPRYKITEKSQAVAFWCDPISGHATLYWYRQILGQGPELLVQFQDESVVDDSQLPKDRFSAERLKGVDSTLKIQPAELGDSAMYLCASSLATYESPLHFGNGTRLTVT.

V and J are TRBV19 and TRBJ2-1; 8 bases fit TRBD2. CDR3 length: 16 residues. With V trimmed by 3 bases and J by 7 bases, 11 bases remained unmatched. Per germline, CDR1 LNHDA and CDR2 SQIVND (reference sequence). The chain's CDR3 is CASSIRAGGSLNEQFF. CDR3 sequence (DNA): TGTGCCAGTAGTATCCGGGCGGGGGGTTCGTTAAATGAGCAGTTCTTC.

This rearrangement joins TRBV6-1 to TRBJ1-2; TRBD1 agrees at 7 bases. V gave up 3 bases and J gave up 8 bases; unmatched junction bases: 9. This CDR3 region has 14 residues. Germline values: CDR1 MNHNS, CDR2 SASEGT. The CDR3, as DNA: TGTGCCAGCAGTGACCTCGGACAGGAGGTGGGCTACACCTTC. It is translated as CASSDLGQEVGYTF.

This clonotype was seen a single time. The rearrangement links TRBV11-2 to TRBJ2-6; D gene ambiguous. This CDR3 contains 15 residues. The germline V gene has CDR1 SGHAT and CDR2 FQNNGV. V lost 3 bases to trimming and J lost 0 bases, with 6 bases between them. CDR3 sequence (DNA): TGTGCCAGCAGCTTCCCGCACTCTGGGGCCAACGTCCTGACTTTC. This codes for CASSFPHSGANVLTF. Using reference TRBV11-2 and TRBJ2-6 for the parts outside the CDR3, the full variable domain is EAGVAQSPRYKIIEKRQSVAFWCNPISGHATLYWYQQILGQGPKLLIQFQNNGVVDDSQLPKDRFSAERLKGVDSTLKIQPAKLEDSAVYLCASSFPHSGANVLTFGAGSRLTVL.

V gene TRBV27 combines with J gene TRBJ2-2, with TRBD2 matching over 9 bases. The CDR3 has 15 amino acids. From germline, CDR1 is MNHEY and CDR2 SMNVEV (reference sequence). V gave up 3 bases and J gave up 7 bases; unmatched junction bases: 6. This CDR3 is CASSLSGRSGGELFF. CDR3 bases: TGTGCCAGCAGTTTGAGCGGGAGGAGTGGCGGGGAGCTGTTTTTT.

This clonotype was detected only a few times. The V call is TRBV6-1, the J call TRBJ2-3; 9 bases fit TRBD1. The CDR3 contains 14 residues. The germline gives CDR1 MNHNS, CDR2 SASEGT. V lost 5 bases and J lost 4; bases outside the gene matches: 4. The CDR3 region is CASSTRDRADTQYF. The CDR3 bases are TGTGCCAGCAGTACCCGGGACAGGGCAGATACGCAGTATTTT.

This clonotype was observed a handful of times. Here the CDR3 reads CGIREGNQPQHF. The CDR3 nucleotides read TGCGGTATCAGGGAGGGCAATCAGCCCCAGCATTTT. The chain uses TRBV20-1 and TRBJ1-5; weak D call: TRBD1 (5 bases). Germline CDR1 is DFQATT and CDR2 is SNEGSKA (reference sequence). The CDR3 consists of 12 residues.

In this sample, this clonotype turned up a few times. The J gene is TRBJ2-2, the V gene TRBV6-5; no reliable D call. This CDR3 region has 15 residues. Germline lookup yields CDR1 MNHEY and CDR2 SVGAGI. Trimming shortened V by 2 bases and J by 1 base, and 8 bases separated the two germline ends. The CDR3 bases are TGTGCCAGCAGTTACGCTGACGGGAACACCGGGGAGCTGTTTTTT. As protein: CASSYADGNTGELFF.

In this sample, this clonotype turned up a few times. The rearrangement uses TRBV6-2 or TRBV6-3 and TRBJ1-2; no definite D call. The germline V gene has CDR1 MNHEY and CDR2 SVGEGT. The CDR3 has 14 residues. V was cut by 7 bases and J by 8 bases, with 20 bases left in between. CDR3 DNA: TGTGCCAGCACCGCGAAGTGGAGTGCTAGCGGCTACACCTTC. Its translation is CASTAKWSASGYTF.

The chain has TRBV11-3 and TRBJ2-6, with unresolved D. The CDR3 spans 16 residues. With 1 base removed from V and 0 bases from J, the gap between germline ends came to 7 bases. The germline CDR1 and CDR2 sequences are SGHNT and YENEEA. The CDR3 loop is CASSLAPSSGANVLTF. The CDR3 nucleotides read TGTGCCAGCAGCTTAGCCCCCAGCTCTGGGGCCAACGTCCTGACTTTC.

This clonotype is medium-sized in the sample. The chain combines TRBV6-1 with TRBJ1-2, with D unresolved. Germline V gives CDR1 MNHNS, CDR2 SASEGT. Trimming pared 6 bases from V and 5 bases from J, leaving 13 bases between. CDR3 length: 13 amino acids. The CDR3 coding sequence is TGTGCCAGCAGGGGAGGCTCATCTTATGGCTACACCTTC. Amino acids: CASRGGSSYGYTF.

This clonotype was observed a few times. The chain uses TRBV12-3 or TRBV12-4 and TRBJ1-5; weak D call: TRBD1 (5 bases). Trimming took 1 base from V and 6 from J, leaving 16 bases between them. This CDR3 comprises 16 residues. For the CDR3, the DNA is TGTGCCAGCAGTTTAGGGGTGGGGGGACCTGGTCAGCCCCAGCATTTT. Translated, it gives CASSLGVGGPGQPQHF.

The J gene is TRBJ1-1, the V gene TRBV29-1; 10 bases agree with TRBD1. V lost 6 bases to trimming and J lost 0 bases; unmatched junction nucleotides: 7. Germline V gene sequence: CDR1 SQVTM, CDR2 ANQGSEA. The CDR3 length is 15 residues. Here the CDR3 reads CSVKTGGAMNTEAFF. Written as DNA, the CDR3 is TGCAGCGTGAAGACAGGGGGCGCGATGAACACTGAAGCTTTCTTT.

This clonotype showed up just a few times. This chain joins TRBV20-1 and TRBJ1-5, with D hard to call. V was shortened by 3 bases and J by 0 bases, with 15 bases between the two germline ends. The CDR3 is made up of 16 amino acids. The germline gives CDR1 DFQATT, CDR2 SNEGSKA (reference sequence). CDR3 in DNA: TGCAGTGCTAGGTCAATTTCGACTTATAGCAATCAGCCCCAGCATTTT. Amino acid sequence: CSARSISTYSNQPQHF.

The chain uses TRBV25-1 and TRBJ2-1; D gene unclear. Trimming left V 4 bases short and J 2 bases short, with 6 bases between. Germline V gene sequence: CDR1 MGHDK, CDR2 SYGVNS. The CDR3 covers 13 residues. The CDR3: CASSGTTYNEQFF. DNA of the CDR3: TGTGCCAGCAGTGGAACTACCTACAATGAGCAGTTCTTC.

In DNA, the CDR3 is TGCGCCAGCAGCTTGGGAGGGACTAGCGGAGTACAAGAGACCCAGTACTTC. Protein product: CASSLGGTSGVQETQYF. The rearrangement joins TRBV5-1 to TRBJ2-5, with 11 bases identical to TRBD2. The V gene's germline CDR1 is SGHRS and CDR2 YFSETQ. The CDR3 consists of 17 residues. V was clipped by 0 bases and J by 2 bases; unmatched bases: 6. The whole variable domain, remainder taken from reference TRBV5-1 and TRBJ2-5, is KAGVTQTPRYLIKTRGQQVTLSCSPISGHRSVSWYQQTPGQGLQFLFEYFSETQRNKGNFPGRFSGRQFSNSRSEMNVSTLELGDSALYLCASSLGGTSGVQETQYFGPGTRLLVL.

This clonotype has just a few counts. V gene TRBV27 combines with J gene TRBJ2-5; D may be TRBD1 (5 bases). Germline loops: CDR1 MNHEY, CDR2 SMNVEV (reference sequence). Trimming removed 6 bases at V and 7 bases at J, with 18 bases between. The CDR3 contains 14 residues. DNA of the CDR3: TGTGCCAGCAGCCGCCTCCAGGGCCCTGGGACCCAGTACTTC. Amino acid sequence: CASSRLQGPGTQYF.